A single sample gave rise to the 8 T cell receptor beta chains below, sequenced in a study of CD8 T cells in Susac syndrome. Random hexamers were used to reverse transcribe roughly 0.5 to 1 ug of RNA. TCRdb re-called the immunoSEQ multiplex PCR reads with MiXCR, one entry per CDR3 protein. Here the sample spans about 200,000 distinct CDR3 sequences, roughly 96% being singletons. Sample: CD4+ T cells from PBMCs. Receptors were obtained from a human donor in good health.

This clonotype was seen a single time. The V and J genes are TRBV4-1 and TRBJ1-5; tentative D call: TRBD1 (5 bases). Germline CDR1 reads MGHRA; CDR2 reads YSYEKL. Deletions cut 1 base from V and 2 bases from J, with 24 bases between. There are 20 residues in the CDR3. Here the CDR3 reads CASSQARIRAGHGGNQPQHF. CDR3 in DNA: TGCGCCAGCAGCCAAGCGAGGATTAGAGCGGGGCATGGGGGCAATCAGCCCCAGCATTTT.

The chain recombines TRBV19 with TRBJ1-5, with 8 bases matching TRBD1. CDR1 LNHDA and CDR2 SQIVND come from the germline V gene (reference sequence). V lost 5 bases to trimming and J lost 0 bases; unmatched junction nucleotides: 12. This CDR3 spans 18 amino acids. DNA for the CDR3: TGTGCCAGTAGTTTGTTCTCGGGCAGGGGGCTTAGCAATCAGCCCCAGCATTTT. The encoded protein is CASSLFSGRGLSNQPQHF.

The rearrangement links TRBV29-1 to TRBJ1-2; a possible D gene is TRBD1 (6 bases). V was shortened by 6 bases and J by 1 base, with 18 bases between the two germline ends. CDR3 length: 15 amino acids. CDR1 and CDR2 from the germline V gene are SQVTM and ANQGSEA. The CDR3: CSVGTRSLGNYGYTF. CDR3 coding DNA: TGCAGCGTCGGGACACGCTCCTTGGGTAACTATGGCTACACCTTC.

The CDR3 coding sequence is TGCGCCAGCAGCTCACGACAGACCCCCTTTGCCAATGAGCAGTTCTTC. Translating it yields CASSSRQTPFANEQFF. The rearrangement links TRBV5-1 to TRBJ2-1; TRBD1 is a possible D gene (5 bases). The V end was cut by 3 bases, the J end by 6 bases, with 19 bases between. Germline CDR1 SGHRS, CDR2 YFSETQ. The CDR3 is made up of 16 amino acids.

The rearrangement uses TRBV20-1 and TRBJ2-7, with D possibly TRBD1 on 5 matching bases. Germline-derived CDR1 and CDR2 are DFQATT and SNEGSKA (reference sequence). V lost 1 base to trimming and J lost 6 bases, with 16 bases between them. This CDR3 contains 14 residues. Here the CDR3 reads CSARGSQGLVEQYF. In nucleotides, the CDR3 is TGCAGTGCTAGAGGGTCTCAGGGTCTTGTCGAGCAGTACTTC.

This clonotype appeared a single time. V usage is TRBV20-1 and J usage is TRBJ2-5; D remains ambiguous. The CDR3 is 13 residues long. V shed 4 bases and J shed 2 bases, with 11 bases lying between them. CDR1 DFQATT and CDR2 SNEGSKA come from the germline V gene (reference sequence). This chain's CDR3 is CSANRRGQETQYF. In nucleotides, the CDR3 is TGCAGTGCTAATCGTCGAGGACAAGAGACCCAGTACTTC.

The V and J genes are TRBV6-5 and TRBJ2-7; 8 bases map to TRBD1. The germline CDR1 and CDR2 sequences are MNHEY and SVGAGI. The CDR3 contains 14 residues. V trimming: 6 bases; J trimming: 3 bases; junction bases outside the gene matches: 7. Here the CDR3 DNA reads TGTGCCAGCAGCGACAGGGGATTGAACTACGAGCAGTACTTC. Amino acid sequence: CASSDRGLNYEQYF.

CDR3 in amino acids: CASSVVGSPEAFF. The CDR3 nucleotides are TGTGCCAGCAGCGTAGTAGGGTCCCCTGAAGCTTTCTTT. The rearrangement links TRBV9 to TRBJ1-1; D call uncertain. The CDR3 consists of 13 residues. The germline CDR1 and CDR2 sequences are SGDLS and YYNGEE. V was pared by 0 bases and J by 6 bases, with 9 bases between.